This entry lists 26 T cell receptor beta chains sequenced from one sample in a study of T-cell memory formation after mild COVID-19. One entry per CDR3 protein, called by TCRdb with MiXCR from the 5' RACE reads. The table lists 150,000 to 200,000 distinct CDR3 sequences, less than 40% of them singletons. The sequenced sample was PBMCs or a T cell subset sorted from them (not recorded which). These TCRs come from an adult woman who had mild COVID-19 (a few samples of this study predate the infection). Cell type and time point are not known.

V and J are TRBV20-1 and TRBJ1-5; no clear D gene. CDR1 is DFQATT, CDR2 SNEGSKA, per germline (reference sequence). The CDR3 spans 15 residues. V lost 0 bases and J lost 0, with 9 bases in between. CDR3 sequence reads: CSARDNRYSNQPQHF. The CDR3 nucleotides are TGCAGTGCTAGAGATAACAGATATAGCAATCAGCCCCAGCATTTT.

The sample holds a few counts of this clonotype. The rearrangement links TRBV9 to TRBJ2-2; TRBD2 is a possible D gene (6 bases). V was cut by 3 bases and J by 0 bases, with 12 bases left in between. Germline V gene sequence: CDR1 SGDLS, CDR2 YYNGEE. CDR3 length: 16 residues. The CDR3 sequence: CASSARGDANTGELFF. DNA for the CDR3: TGTGCCAGCAGCGCCCGCGGGGACGCGAACACCGGGGAGCTGTTTTTT.

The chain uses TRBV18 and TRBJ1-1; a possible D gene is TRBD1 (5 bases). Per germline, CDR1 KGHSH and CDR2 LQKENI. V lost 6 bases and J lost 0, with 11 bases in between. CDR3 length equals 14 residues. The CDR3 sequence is CASSGGGMNTEAFF. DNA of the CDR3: TGTGCCAGCTCCGGTGGGGGAATGAACACTGAAGCTTTCTTT.

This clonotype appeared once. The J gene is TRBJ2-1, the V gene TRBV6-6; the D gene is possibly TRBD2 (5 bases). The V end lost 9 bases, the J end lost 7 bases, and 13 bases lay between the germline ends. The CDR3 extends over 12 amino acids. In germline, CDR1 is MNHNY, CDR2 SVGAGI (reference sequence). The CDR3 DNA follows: TGTGCCAGTAAGGAGTCGGGGAATGAGCAGTTCTTC. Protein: CASKESGNEQFF.

Here the CDR3 DNA reads TGTGCCAGCAGCACCCGTGACAGGCTTGGGATGGCCTACGAGCAGTACTTC. The encoded protein is CASSTRDRLGMAYEQYF. The V and J genes are TRBV7-9 and TRBJ2-7; D perhaps matches TRBD1 (6 bases). The germline V gene encodes CDR1 SEHNR and CDR2 FQNEAQ (reference sequence). The CDR3 length is 17 residues. The germline V and J ends were trimmed by 5 bases and 2 bases, with 22 bases remaining between them.

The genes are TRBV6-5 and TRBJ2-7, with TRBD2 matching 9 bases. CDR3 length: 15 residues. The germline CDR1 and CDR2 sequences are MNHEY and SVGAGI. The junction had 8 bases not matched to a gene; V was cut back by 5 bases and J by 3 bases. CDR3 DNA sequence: TGTGCCAGCAGTACTATAGCGGGAGACCGCTACGAGCAGTACTTC. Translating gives CASSTIAGDRYEQYF.

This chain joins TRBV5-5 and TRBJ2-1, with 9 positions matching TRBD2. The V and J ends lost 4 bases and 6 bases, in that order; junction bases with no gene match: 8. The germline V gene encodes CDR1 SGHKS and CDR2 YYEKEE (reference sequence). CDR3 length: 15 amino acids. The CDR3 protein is CASSEMGLAINEQFF. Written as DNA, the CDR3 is TGTGCCAGCAGCGAAATGGGACTAGCAATCAATGAGCAGTTCTTC.

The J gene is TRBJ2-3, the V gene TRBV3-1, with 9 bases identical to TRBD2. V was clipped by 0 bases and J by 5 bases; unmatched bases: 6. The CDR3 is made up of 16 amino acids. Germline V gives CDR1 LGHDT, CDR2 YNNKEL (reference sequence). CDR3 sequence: CASSQDLRGREDTQYF. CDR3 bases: TGTGCCAGCAGCCAAGATCTGCGCGGGAGGGAAGATACGCAGTATTTT.

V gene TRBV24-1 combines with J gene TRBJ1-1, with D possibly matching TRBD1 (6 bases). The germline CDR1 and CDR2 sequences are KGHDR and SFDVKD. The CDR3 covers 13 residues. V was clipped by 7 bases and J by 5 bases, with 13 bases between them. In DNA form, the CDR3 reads TGTGCCACCAGAGGGGGGGCGGGGACTGAAGCTTTCTTT. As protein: CATRGGAGTEAFF.

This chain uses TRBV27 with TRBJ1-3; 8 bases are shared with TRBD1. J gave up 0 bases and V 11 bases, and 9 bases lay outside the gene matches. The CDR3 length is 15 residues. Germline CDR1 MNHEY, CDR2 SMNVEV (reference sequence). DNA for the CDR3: TGTGCCTCCCGGGACAGGCTCAGCTCTGGAAACACCATATATTTT. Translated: CASRDRLSSGNTIYF.

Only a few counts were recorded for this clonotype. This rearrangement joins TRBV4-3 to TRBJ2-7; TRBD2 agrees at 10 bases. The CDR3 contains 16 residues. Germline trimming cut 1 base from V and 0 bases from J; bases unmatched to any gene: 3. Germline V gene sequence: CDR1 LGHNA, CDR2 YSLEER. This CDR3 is CASSQGPSGGSYEQYF. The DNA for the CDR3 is TGCGCCAGCAGCCAAGGGCCTAGCGGGGGCTCCTACGAGCAGTACTTC.

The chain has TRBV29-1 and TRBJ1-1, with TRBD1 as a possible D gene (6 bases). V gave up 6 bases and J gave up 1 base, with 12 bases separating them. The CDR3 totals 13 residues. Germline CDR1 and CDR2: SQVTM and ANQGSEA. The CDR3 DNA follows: TGCAGCGTGAGGGGGACATGGAACACTGAAGCTTTCTTT. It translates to CSVRGTWNTEAFF.

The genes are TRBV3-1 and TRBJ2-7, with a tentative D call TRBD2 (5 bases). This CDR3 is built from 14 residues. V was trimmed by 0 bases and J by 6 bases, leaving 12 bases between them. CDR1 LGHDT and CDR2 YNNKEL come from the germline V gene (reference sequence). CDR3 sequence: CASSQDLRVREQYF. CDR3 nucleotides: TGTGCCAGCAGCCAAGATCTGAGGGTACGCGAGCAGTACTTC.

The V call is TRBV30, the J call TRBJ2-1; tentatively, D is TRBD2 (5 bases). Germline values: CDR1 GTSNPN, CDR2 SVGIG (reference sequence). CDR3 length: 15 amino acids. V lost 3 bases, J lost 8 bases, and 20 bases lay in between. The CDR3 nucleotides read TGTGCCTGGAGGGGGTTGCTAGGCTTGGGAGATGAGCAGTTCTTC. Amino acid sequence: CAWRGLLGLGDEQFF. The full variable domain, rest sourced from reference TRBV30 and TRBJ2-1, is SQTIHQWPATLVQPVGSPLSLECTVEGTSNPNLYWYRQAAGRGLQLLFYSVGIGQISSEVPQNLSASRPQDRQFILSSKKLLLSDSGFYLCAWRGLLGLGDEQFFGPGTRLTVL.

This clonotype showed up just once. CDR3 nucleotides: TGCGCCAGCAGGGGGAGGACTAGTGGCACAGATACGCAGTATTTT. It specifies CASRGRTSGTDTQYF. V is TRBV4-1 and J is TRBJ2-3; the match to TRBD2 covers 7 bases. Trimming at V came to 6 bases and at J to 1 base, leaving 7 bases not matched to a gene. Germline CDR1 and CDR2: MGHRA and YSYEKL. The length of the CDR3 is 15 residues.

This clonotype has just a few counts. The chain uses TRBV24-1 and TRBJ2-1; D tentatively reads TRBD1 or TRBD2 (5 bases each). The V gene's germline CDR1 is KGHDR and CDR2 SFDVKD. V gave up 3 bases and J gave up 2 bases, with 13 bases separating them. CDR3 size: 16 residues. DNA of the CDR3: TGTGCCACCAGTGATGCCGGGACCACTACCTACAATGAGCAGTTCTTC. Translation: CATSDAGTTTYNEQFF.

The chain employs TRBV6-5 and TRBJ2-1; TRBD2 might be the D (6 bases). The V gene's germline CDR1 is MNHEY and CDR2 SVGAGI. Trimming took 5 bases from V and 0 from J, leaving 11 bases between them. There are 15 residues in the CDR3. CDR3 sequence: CASSRDLSSYNEQFF. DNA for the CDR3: TGTGCCAGCAGTCGGGACTTAAGCTCCTACAATGAGCAGTTCTTC.

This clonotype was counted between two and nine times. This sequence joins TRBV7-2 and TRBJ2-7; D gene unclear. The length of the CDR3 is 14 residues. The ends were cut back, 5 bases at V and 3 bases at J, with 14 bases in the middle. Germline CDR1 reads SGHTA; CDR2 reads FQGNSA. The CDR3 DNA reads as TGTGCCAGCAGCCCCCCGAAAGGCGACTACGAGCAGTACTTC. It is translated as CASSPPKGDYEQYF. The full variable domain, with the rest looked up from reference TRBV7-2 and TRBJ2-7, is GAGVSQSPSNKVTEKGKDVELRCDPISGHTALYWYRQSLGQGLEFLIYFQGNSAPDKSGLPSDRFSAERTGGSVSTLTIQRTQQEDSAVYLCASSPPKGDYEQYFGPGTRLTVT.

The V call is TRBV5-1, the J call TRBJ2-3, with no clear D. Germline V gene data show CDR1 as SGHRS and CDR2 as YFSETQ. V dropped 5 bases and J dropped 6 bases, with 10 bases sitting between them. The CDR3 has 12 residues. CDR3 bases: TGCGCCAGCAGACTAAATCTTGATACGCAGTATTTT. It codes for CASRLNLDTQYF.

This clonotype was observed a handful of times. Here the CDR3 reads CASSEARGLAGAETQYF. CDR3 in DNA: TGTGCCAGCAGTGAAGCGCGGGGACTAGCGGGGGCGGAGACCCAGTACTTC. This sequence joins TRBV2 and TRBJ2-5, with 14 bases aligning to TRBD2. The CDR3 consists of 17 residues. The germline CDR1 and CDR2 sequences are SNHLY and FYNNEI. The J segment lost 5 bases and the V segment lost 0 bases, leaving 5 bases of the junction unmatched.

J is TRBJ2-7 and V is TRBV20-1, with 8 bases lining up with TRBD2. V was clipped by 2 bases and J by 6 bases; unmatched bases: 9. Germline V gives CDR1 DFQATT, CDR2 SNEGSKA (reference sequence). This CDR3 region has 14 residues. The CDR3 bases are TGCAGTGCTAGAAGGCAGCGGGAGAGGTCCGAGCAGTACTTC. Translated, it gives CSARRQRERSEQYF.

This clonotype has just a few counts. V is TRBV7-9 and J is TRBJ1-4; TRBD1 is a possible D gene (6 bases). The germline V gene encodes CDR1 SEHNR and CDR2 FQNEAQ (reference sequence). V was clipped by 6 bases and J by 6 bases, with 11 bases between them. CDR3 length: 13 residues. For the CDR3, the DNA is TGTGCCAGCAGTTATTACAGGGATGAAAAACTGTTTTTT. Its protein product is CASSYYRDEKLFF.

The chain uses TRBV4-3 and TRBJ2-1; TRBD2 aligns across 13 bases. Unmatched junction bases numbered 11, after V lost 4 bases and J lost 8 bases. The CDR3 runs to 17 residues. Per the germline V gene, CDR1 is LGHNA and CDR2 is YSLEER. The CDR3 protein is CASSLGRTSGSKDEQFF. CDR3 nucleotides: TGCGCCAGCAGCCTTGGACGGACTAGCGGGAGTAAGGATGAGCAGTTCTTC.

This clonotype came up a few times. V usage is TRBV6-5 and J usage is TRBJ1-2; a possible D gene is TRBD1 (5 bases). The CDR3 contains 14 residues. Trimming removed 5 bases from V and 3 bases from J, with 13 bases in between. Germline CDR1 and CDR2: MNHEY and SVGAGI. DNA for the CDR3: TGTGCCAGCAGTCAAAACGGGGACCACTATGGCTACACCTTC. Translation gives CASSQNGDHYGYTF.

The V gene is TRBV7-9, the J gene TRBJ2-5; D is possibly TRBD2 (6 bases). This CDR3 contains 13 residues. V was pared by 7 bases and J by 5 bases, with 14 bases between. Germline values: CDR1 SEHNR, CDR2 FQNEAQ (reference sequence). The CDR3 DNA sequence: TGTGCCAGCACCGTCGGAGGGCGGGAGACCCAGTACTTC. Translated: CASTVGGRETQYF.

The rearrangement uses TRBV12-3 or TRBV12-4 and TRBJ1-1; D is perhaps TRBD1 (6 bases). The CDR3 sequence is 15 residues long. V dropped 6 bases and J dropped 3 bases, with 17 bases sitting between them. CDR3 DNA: TGTGCCAGCAGACCTCCCGGACAGCTATACACTGAAGCTTTCTTT. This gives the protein CASRPPGQLYTEAFF.